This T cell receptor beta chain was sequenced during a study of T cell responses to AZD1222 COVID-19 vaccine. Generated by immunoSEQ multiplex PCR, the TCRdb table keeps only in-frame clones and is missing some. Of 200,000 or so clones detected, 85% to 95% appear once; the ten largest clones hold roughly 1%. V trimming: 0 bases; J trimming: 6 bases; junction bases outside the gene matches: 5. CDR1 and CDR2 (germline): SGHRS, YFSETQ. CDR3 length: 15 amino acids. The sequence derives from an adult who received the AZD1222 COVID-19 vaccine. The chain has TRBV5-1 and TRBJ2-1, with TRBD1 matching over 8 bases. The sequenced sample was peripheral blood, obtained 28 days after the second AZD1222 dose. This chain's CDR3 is CASSLVGTGPNEQFF. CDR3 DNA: TGCGCCAGCAGCTTGGTCGGGACAGGACCCAATGAGCAGTTCTTC.